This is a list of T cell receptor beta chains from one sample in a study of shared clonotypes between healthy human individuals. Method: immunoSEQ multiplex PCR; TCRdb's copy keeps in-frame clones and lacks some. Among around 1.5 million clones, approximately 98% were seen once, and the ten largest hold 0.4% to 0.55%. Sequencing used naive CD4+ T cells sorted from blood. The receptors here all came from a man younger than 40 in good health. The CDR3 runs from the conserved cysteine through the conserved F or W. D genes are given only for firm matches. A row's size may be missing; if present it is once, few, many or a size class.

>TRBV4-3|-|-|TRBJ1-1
CASSQESRGSVLNTEAFF
TGCGCCAGCAGCCAAGAATCCAGGGGTTCGGTTCTTAACACTGAAGCTTTCTTT
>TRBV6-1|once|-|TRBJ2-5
CASSEGSQETQYF
TGTGCCAGCAGTGAAGGAAGCCAAGAGACCCAGTACTTC
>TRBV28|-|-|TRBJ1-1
CASSPPLQGSEAFF
TGTGCCAGCAGTCCCCCCCTACAGGGAAGTGAAGCTTTCTTT
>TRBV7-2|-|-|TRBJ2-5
CASSPPGEETQYF
TGTGCCAGCAGCCCTCCAGGGGAAGAGACCCAGTACTTC
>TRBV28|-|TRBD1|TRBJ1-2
CASSYRGGYTF
TGTGCCAGCAGTTACAGGGGTGGCTACACCTTC
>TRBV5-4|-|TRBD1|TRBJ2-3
CASSHVPRDRTDTQYF
TGTGCCAGCAGCCATGTGCCCCGGGACAGAACAGATACGCAGTATTTT
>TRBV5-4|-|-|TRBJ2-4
CASSLAPPAKNIQYF
TGTGCCAGCAGCTTGGCCCCTCCCGCCAAAAACATTCAGTACTTC
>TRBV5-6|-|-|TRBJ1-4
CASSFKMSTSDEKLFF
TGTGCCAGCAGCTTTAAAATGTCTACGTCGGATGAAAAACTGTTTTTT
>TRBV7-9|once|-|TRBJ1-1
CASSPLKGGLTREAFF
TGTGCCAGCAGCCCCCTAAAGGGGGGATTGACAAGGGAAGCTTTCTTT
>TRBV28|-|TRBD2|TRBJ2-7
CASTPLPGTSGSPFEQYF
TGTGCCAGCACCCCACTTCCCGGGACTAGCGGGAGTCCCTTCGAGCAGTACTTC
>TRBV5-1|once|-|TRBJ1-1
CASSLQGQGNTEAFF
TGCGCCAGCAGCTTGCAGGGGCAAGGAAACACTGAAGCTTTCTTT
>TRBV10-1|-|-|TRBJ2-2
CASSVGQAGTGELFF
TGCGCCAGCAGCGTGGGCCAGGCGGGCACCGGGGAGCTGTTTTTT
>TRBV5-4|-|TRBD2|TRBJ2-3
CASSNRLAGSTDTQYF
TGTGCCAGCAGCAACAGACTAGCGGGAAGCACAGATACGCAGTATTTT
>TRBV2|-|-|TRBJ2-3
CASSGRASSGDTQYF
TGTGCCAGCAGTGGACGTGCTAGCTCAGGGGATACGCAGTATTTT
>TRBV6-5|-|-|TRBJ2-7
CASKRGGEQYF
TGTGCCAGCAAACGGGGTGGCGAGCAGTACTTC
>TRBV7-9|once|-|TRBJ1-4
CASSLGRGRTNEKLFF
TGTGCCAGCAGCTTAGGCAGGGGTAGGACTAATGAAAAACTGTTTTTT
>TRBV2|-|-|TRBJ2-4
CASSELTISQNIQYF
TGTGCCAGCAGTGAACTGACAATTAGCCAAAACATTCAGTACTTC